This TCR beta chain was sequenced for a study of T cell responses to AZD1222 COVID-19 vaccine (dated by TCRdb to the early 2020s). With regard to the full study: AZD1222 recipients given second doses at about 4 weeks or at about 12 weeks were pooled, since spike-specific TCR depth and breadth were not found to differ between the two schedules. A total of 230 to 250 trial participants underwent TCR sequencing, of whom around 200 received two doses of AZD1222 and approximately 25 received two doses of the MenACWY control vaccine. Trial participants were enrolled by age into subgroups of 18-55, 56-69 and 70-plus years, and around 140, 26 and 57 TCR-sequenced participants, respectively, were included in these subgroups.

The CDR3 regions of human TCRbeta chains were analyzed by immunosequencing. The authors' pipeline ran thus. TCRs in the repertoires were compared against a reference library of SARS-CoV-2-specific TCRs that had been generated with the MIRA antigen-specificity platform. Breadth meant the fraction of unique TCRs that were SARS-CoV-2-associated, whereas depth meant the fraction of total T cells that were SARS-CoV-2-associated. Using the MIRA data, every spike-specific TCR was mapped to the spike region that the TCR reacted to and assigned to either a CD4 or a CD8 class. Log10-transformed breadth and depth values were compared by one-way ANOVA with Sidak's multiple comparisons tests. Drawn from immuneACCESS, this table holds only the in-frame rearrangements with V and J called that TCRdb kept. Clones are partly lost; checked studies trace under half to an unresolved V gene and leave the rest unexplained. V and J calls and clone size come straight from that table; D and trimming were deduced from the DNA. This sample has around 130,000 clones in its table, and 85% to 95% of those were observed once. 6.6% of the sample lies in the top ten.

The full study reports these points: A significant rise in spike-specific TCR breadth and depth was observed after two AZD1222 doses relative to day 0 and relative to MenACWY recipients. In the small 56-69-year group, the increase in depth fell short of significance, most likely because of low power. Because no day 14 peak-response samples were available, repertoires were characterized only after the peak T cell response. Only six AZD1222 recipients were SARS-CoV-2 seropositive at baseline, limiting conclusions about previously exposed vaccinees. Nearly half of unique spike-specific TCRs reportedly recognized epitopes outside regions mutated in the B.1.351 and B.1.1.7 variants. CD4 TCRs associated with the vaccine covered the entire spike protein, and the dominant responses were in regions 160-218 and 743-854. Participants were mostly white British, with more females than males. The authors suggested clonal diversity may have been underestimated.

The time point label, read with the paper, signifies: baseline before first vaccination. Samples from vaccinated people were obtained from the UK trials COV001 and COV002, which included a single-blind randomized controlled phase 2/3 trial of AZD1222 (ChAdOx1 nCoV-19) in healthy adults. For TCRbeta chain sequencing, PBMC samples from trial participants were taken at day 0 and at day 28 after the second dose. The CDR3, cysteine through phenylalanine, is 16 amino acids long. The entry retains the CDR3 DNA only, 48 bases that are in frame from base 1. Based on the germline V gene, the CDR1 and CDR2 sequences are SGHDT and YYEEEE. V is trimmed back by 1 base and J by 3 bases, and the junction contains 7 bases that no gene match accounts for. A remark on this clone: The antigen it recognizes is unknown. No qualities accompany the bases; no much larger clone lies one base away.

This sequence was found in an adult in good health. The sequenced sample was peripheral blood, obtained on day 0 of AZD1222 vaccination. Rearrangement joined TRBV5-6 to TRBJ2-1, and 7 bases in between align with TRBD1. Read as DNA, the sequence is TGTGCCAGCAGCTTGAGGAGAGGGACAGTCTACAATGAGCAGTTCTTC. Translated, it gives CASSLRRGTVYNEQFF.